Presented here are 8 T cell receptor beta chains from one specimen sequenced in a study of persistence of HIV-infected CD4 T cells. Sequencing used immunoSEQ version 4 in survey mode. Data came from immunoSEQ multiplex PCR; TCRdb stores just in-frame clones and leaves some out. The table includes roughly 43,000 clones, more than 85% detected once. Nonspecific anti-CD3/anti-CD28 bead stimulation represents the broad CD4+ T cell repertoire. Responding CD4+ T cells were sorted by upregulation of both CD40 ligand and CD69. No antigens are known for them. Here the sequenced sample was CD4+ T cells sorted from PBMCs after approximately 20-hour stimulation, taken from a patient who received antiretroviral therapy. Receptors were obtained from an adult man with HIV who was CMV-seropositive.

The rearrangement joins TRBV2 to TRBJ1-1; D is ambiguous. From germline, CDR1 is SNHLY and CDR2 FYNNEI. V lost 7 bases, J lost 0 bases, and 12 bases lay in between. CDR3 size: 14 residues. This chain's CDR3 is CASTRQDLNTEAFF. The CDR3 DNA sequence: TGTGCCAGCACACGACAAGACCTGAACACTGAAGCTTTCTTT.

The chain joins TRBV19 to TRBJ2-3; 14 bases fit TRBD2. With 5 bases clipped from V and 1 base from J, the junction kept 5 bases outside the gene matches. The CDR3 extends over 17 amino acids. Germline CDR1 is LNHDA and CDR2 is SQIVND (reference sequence). The CDR3 DNA sequence: TGTGCCAGTAGTTCTAGACTAGCGGGGGGGCGCACAGATACGCAGTATTTT. It yields the protein CASSSRLAGGRTDTQYF.

The rearrangement links TRBV1 to TRBJ2-3; the D call in the table, TRBD1, was not verified against the DNA. TRBV1 is termed a pseudogene. The CDR3 runs to 14 residues. Here the CDR3 reads CTSSQVSNTDTQYF. Written as DNA, the CDR3 is TGCACCAGCAGCCAAGTTTCCAACACAGATACGCAGTATTTT.

This clone was counted a few times. This chain connects TRBV11-1 to TRBJ1-1; D is possibly TRBD1 (5 bases). There are 13 residues in the CDR3. CDR1 and CDR2 from the germline V gene are SGHAT and FQDESV (reference sequence). The V gene lost 6 bases and the J gene lost 3 bases, with 11 bases spanning the gap. Here the CDR3 DNA reads TGTGCCAGCAGTCCCCGAGGGGACACTGAAGCTTTCTTT. The encoded protein is CASSPRGDTEAFF.

V usage is TRBV5-4 and J usage is TRBJ1-2; D is unclear. Germline CDR1 reads SGHNT; CDR2 reads YYREEE (reference sequence). Trimming took 6 bases from V and 8 from J, leaving 26 bases between them. This CDR3 spans 16 amino acids. The CDR3 region is CASTQPPGSKAEGYTF. Here the CDR3 DNA reads TGTGCCAGCACGCAGCCCCCGGGTTCGAAAGCGGAGGGCTACACCTTC.

The chain is built from TRBV9 and TRBJ2-7; 9 bases are shared with TRBD1. Germline V gene sequence: CDR1 SGDLS, CDR2 YYNGEE. V lost 1 base to trimming and J lost 5 bases; unmatched junction nucleotides: 13. CDR3 length: 17 amino acids. CDR3 loop: CASSVSPPGTGGNEQYF. The CDR3, as DNA: TGTGCCAGCAGCGTATCCCCCCCGGGAACAGGGGGCAACGAGCAGTACTTC.

The table lists this clone with a count of one. The chain couples TRBV11-2 to TRBJ2-4; either TRBD1 or TRBD2 may supply D (5 bases each). The V gene's germline CDR1 is SGHAT and CDR2 FQNNGV. The ends were cut back, 5 bases at V and 9 bases at J, with 14 bases in the middle. This CDR3 contains 13 residues. CDR3 sequence: CASSRPQGRIQYF. DNA of the CDR3: TGTGCCAGCAGCCGGCCCCAGGGACGCATTCAGTACTTC. Using reference TRBV11-2 and TRBJ2-4 for the parts outside the CDR3, the full variable domain is EAGVAQSPRYKIIEKRQSVAFWCNPISGHATLYWYQQILGQGPKLLIQFQNNGVVDDSQLPKDRFSAERLKGVDSTLKIQPAKLEDSAVYLCASSRPQGRIQYFGAGTRLSVL.

The chain has TRBV18 and TRBJ1-5; TRBD1 agrees at 9 bases. Germline V gene lookup returns CDR1 KGHSH and CDR2 LQKENI. Unmatched junction bases numbered 10, after V lost 3 bases and J lost 7 bases. The CDR3 consists of 16 residues. The CDR3 nucleotides read TGTGCCAGCTCACCCCAAGGGACAGGGCTGGACCAGCCCCAGCATTTT. Its protein product is CASSPQGTGLDQPQHF.